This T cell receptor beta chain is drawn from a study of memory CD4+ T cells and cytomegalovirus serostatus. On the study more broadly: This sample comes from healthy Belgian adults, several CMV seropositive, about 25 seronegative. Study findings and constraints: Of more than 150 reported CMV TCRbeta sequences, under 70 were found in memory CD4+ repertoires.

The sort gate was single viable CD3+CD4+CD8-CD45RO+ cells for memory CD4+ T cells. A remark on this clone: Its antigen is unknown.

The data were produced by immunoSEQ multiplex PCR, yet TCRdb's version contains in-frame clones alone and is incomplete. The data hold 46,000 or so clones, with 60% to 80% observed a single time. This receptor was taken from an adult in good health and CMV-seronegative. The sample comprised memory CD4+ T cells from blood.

CDR3 DNA sequence: TGCGCCAGCAGCTTGGGAGGCGCCGACAATGAGCAGTTCTTC. Protein product: CASSLGGADNEQFF. V is TRBV5-1 and J is TRBJ2-1, with D uncertain. The CDR3 is 14 residues long. Germline CDR1 reads SGHRS; CDR2 reads YFSETQ. V was cut by 0 bases and J by 5 bases, with 9 bases left in between.